This TCR beta chain is drawn from a study of neurological immune-mediated disorders. Every sequencing run produced over 170 million TCR-beta sequences, and the sequences from any one run covered 15-18 subjects. A single record per CDR3 protein comes from TCRdb applying MiXCR to the 5' RACE reads. This sample has approximately 23,000 distinct CDR3 sequences, with about 9.4% found just once. The unsorted libraries were produced from 2 million PBMCs held at -80 C. This clonotype is a singleton in its sample. No DNA is shown, since the ends of the CDR3 on it are uncertain; the CDR3 is the one TCRdb lists. The CDR3 is 22 residues long, counting both termini. CDR1 SGHRS and CDR2 YFSETQ come from the germline V gene.

The clonotype comes from a woman aged 60 to 75 with HTLV-1-associated myelopathy (HAM/TSP). The sample was PBMCs. The chain has TRBV5-1 and TRBJ1-6; the DNA was not compared with TRBD1, the D call given in the table. CDR3 region: CASSFYICSARFRTGGHSPLHF.